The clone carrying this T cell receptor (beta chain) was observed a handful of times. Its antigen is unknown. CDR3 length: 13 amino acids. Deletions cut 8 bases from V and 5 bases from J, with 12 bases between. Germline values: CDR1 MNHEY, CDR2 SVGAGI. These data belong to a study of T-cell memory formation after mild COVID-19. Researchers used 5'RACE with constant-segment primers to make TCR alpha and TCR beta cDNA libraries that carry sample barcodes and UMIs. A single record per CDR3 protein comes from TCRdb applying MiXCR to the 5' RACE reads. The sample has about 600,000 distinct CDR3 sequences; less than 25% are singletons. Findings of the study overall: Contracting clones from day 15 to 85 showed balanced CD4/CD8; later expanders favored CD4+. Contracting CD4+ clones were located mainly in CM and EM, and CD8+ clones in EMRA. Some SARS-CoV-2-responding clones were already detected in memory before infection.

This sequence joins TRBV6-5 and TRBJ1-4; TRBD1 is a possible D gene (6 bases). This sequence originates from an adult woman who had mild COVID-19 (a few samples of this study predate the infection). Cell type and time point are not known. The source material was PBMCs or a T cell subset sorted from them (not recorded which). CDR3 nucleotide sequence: TGTGCCAGCCAGGGGACATTGAATGAAAAACTGTTTTTT. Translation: CASQGTLNEKLFF.